The source of this T cell receptor (beta chain) is a study of T cell repertoires in ileal Crohn's disease. Data came from immunoSEQ multiplex PCR; TCRdb stores just in-frame clones and leaves some out. The sample includes 14,000 or so clones, more than 60% of them seen just once. Noted time point: inflamed ileum from the surgical specimen. Germline-derived CDR1 and CDR2 are MNHEY and SVGAGI. V was cut by 6 bases and J by 0 bases, with 12 bases left in between. The CDR3 extends over 15 amino acids. The source is an adult with Crohn's disease. The sample was ileal tissue. The rearrangement uses TRBV6-5 and TRBJ1-3, with no clear D. In DNA form, the CDR3 reads TGTGCCAGCAGGGAATTTTTTAGCTCTGGAAACACCATATATTTT. Its translation: CASREFFSSGNTIYF.